This T cell receptor beta chain was observed in a study of T cell responses to AZD1222 COVID-19 vaccine. General study findings and limits: Spike was spanned by vaccine-associated CD4 TCRs, with dominance at 160-218 and 743-854. Donors skewed white British and female; clonal diversity was possibly underestimated.

Generated by immunoSEQ multiplex PCR, the TCRdb table keeps only in-frame clones and is missing some. This table holds some 25,000 clones, roughly nine tenths found once. The V gene lost 2 bases and the J gene lost 3 bases, with 8 bases spanning the gap. Germline V gene sequence: CDR1 GTSNPN, CDR2 SVGIG (reference sequence). This CDR3 contains 13 residues. With regard to this clone: Its cognate antigen is unknown.

The TCR was taken from an adult who received the AZD1222 COVID-19 vaccine. This chain joins TRBV30 and TRBJ1-5; D call uncertain. Sequencing was performed on peripheral blood, taken 28 days after the second AZD1222 dose. CDR3 loop: CAWSPFSNQPQHF. The CDR3 DNA sequence: TGTGCCTGGAGTCCCTTTTCCAATCAGCCCCAGCATTTT.